This TCR beta chain was recorded in a study of T cells in Graves' hyperthyroidism and ophthalmopathy. This CDR3 comprises 14 residues. Germline V gene data show CDR1 as MNHNS and CDR2 as SASEGT. The V and J ends lost 7 bases and 5 bases, in that order; junction bases with no gene match: 9. This clonotype was counted many times. Amplification of TCR beta CDR3 regions was performed using RNA transcripts as template. TCR CDR3 regions were first amplified by RT-PCR with HTBI primers. Each CDR3 protein is one row after TCRdb ran MiXCR on the multiplex PCR reads. The profile shows fewer than 350,000 distinct CDR3 sequences, roughly 15% of them singletons.

What was sequenced was blood. V gene TRBV6-1 combines with J gene TRBJ2-7, with 9 bases aligning to TRBD2. The receptor's source is a woman aged 50 to 65 with Graves' hyperthyroidism that later progressed to Graves' ophthalmopathy. CDR3: CASKKGLANHEQYF. The CDR3 DNA is TGTGCCAGCAAGAAGGGACTAGCTAACCACGAGCAGTACTTC.